Shown below are 17 T cell receptor beta chains from a single sample sequenced in a study of T cell responses to AZD1222 COVID-19 vaccine. The repertoire was sequenced with immunoSEQ multiplex PCR; TCRdb's copy has only in-frame clones and lacks some. The table has 140,000 to 150,000 clones, 75% to 95% seen once; the top ten hold under 1.5%. The sample consisted of peripheral blood, taken on day 0 of AZD1222 vaccination. The receptors shown here come from an adult in good health.

This clone was detected only a few times. CDR3 residues: CASSIRTANEKLFF. In DNA form, the CDR3 reads TGTGCCAGTAGTATTAGAACGGCTAATGAAAAACTGTTTTTT. V gene TRBV19 combines with J gene TRBJ1-4; unclear D gene. Germline V CDR1 and CDR2: LNHDA, SQIVND (reference sequence). Trimming took off 3 bases at V and 3 bases at J, with 8 bases between the two ends. This CDR3 has 14 residues. The whole variable domain, filled in from reference TRBV19 and TRBJ1-4, reads DGGITQSPKYLFRKEGQNVTLSCEQNLNHDAMYWYRQDPGQGLRLIYYSQIVNDFQKGDIAEGYSVSREKKESFPLTVTSAQKNPTAFYLCASSIRTANEKLFFGSGTQLSVL.

The CDR3 sequence is CATSDLGTLTDTQYF. In DNA form, the CDR3 reads TGTGCCACCAGTGATTTGGGGACCCTCACAGATACGCAGTATTTT. The rearrangement joins TRBV24-1 to TRBJ2-3, with D perhaps given as TRBD1 or TRBD2 (5 bases each). Trimming removed 0 bases at V and 2 bases at J, with 8 bases between. CDR3 length equals 15 residues. Looked up from germline, CDR1 is KGHDR and CDR2 is SFDVKD.

The chain joins TRBV28 to TRBJ2-7, with 14 bases aligning to TRBD2. Germline assignment: CDR1 MDHEN and CDR2 SYDVKM. The CDR3 totals 18 residues. Germline trimming cut 3 bases from V and 0 bases from J; bases unmatched to any gene: 7. The CDR3 sequence is CASSFLMGLAGVSYEQYF. The CDR3, as DNA: TGTGCCAGCAGTTTTCTCATGGGACTAGCGGGAGTCTCCTACGAGCAGTACTTC.

The V and J genes are TRBV5-4 and TRBJ2-3, with a weak D call TRBD1 (7 bases). Germline-derived CDR1 and CDR2 are SGHNT and YYREEE (reference sequence). The CDR3 extends over 16 amino acids. V lost 0 bases to trimming and J lost 4 bases, with 15 bases between them. CDR3 in DNA: TGTGCCAGCAGCTTGGCCTTCGACAGGGAGGCAGATACGCAGTATTTT. Its protein product is CASSLAFDREADTQYF.

The J gene is TRBJ1-5, the V gene TRBV5-1; D remains unclear. The CDR3 has 15 residues. Trimming stripped 0 bases from V and 2 bases from J, with 9 bases between. The V gene's germline CDR1 is SGHRS and CDR2 YFSETQ. CDR3 nucleotide sequence: TGCGCCAGCAGCTTGGCGGGGATGGGCAATCAGCCCCAGCATTTT. This codes for CASSLAGMGNQPQHF.

The chain has TRBV30 and TRBJ1-5; D not certain. Germline V gene data show CDR1 as GTSNPN and CDR2 as SVGIG (reference sequence). Trimming took 1 base from V and 4 from J, leaving 8 bases between them. CDR3 length: 13 residues. In nucleotides, the CDR3 is TGTGCCTGGAGTGCTCCGGGGAATCAGCCCCAGCATTTT. It is translated as CAWSAPGNQPQHF.

V and J are TRBV7-9 and TRBJ2-5, with 8 bases fitting TRBD2. V shed 0 bases, J shed 2 bases, and the junction held 5 bases outside the gene matches. Germline assignment: CDR1 SEHNR and CDR2 FQNEAQ (reference sequence). The CDR3 covers 16 residues. The CDR3 sequence: CASSLAVGGGQETQYF. The CDR3 region has the DNA TGTGCCAGCAGCTTAGCGGTCGGGGGGGGTCAAGAGACCCAGTACTTC.

The chain joins TRBV12-5 to TRBJ1-5; D is unclear. The V gene's germline CDR1 is LGHNT and CDR2 FRNRAP. Trimming stripped 3 bases from V and 2 bases from J, with 5 bases between. This CDR3 is 13 amino acids long. CDR3 loop: CASGLTRNQPQHF. DNA for the CDR3: TGTGCTAGTGGTTTAACGCGCAATCAGCCCCAGCATTTT.

V and J are TRBV2 and TRBJ2-3; D uncertain. Per germline, CDR1 SNHLY and CDR2 FYNNEI. Trimming stripped 5 bases from V and 2 bases from J, with 8 bases between. There are 13 residues in the CDR3. As DNA, the CDR3 is TGTGCCAGCAGTATCTACTACACAGATACGCAGTATTTT. Protein sequence: CASSIYYTDTQYF.

This rearrangement joins TRBV7-9 to TRBJ2-2; D unresolved. Germline values: CDR1 SEHNR, CDR2 FQNEAQ (reference sequence). The CDR3 is made up of 13 amino acids. V lost 5 bases and J 3 bases, leaving 7 bases between the germline ends. This CDR3 is CASSTLYTGELFF. The CDR3 DNA sequence: TGTGCCAGCAGCACCCTCTACACCGGGGAGCTGTTTTTT.

This clone occurred once. The rearrangement joins TRBV6-1 to TRBJ1-3; D uncertain. Germline-derived CDR1 and CDR2 are MNHNS and SASEGT. Trimming took off 2 bases at V and 7 bases at J, with 12 bases between the two ends. The CDR3 runs 14 residues. CDR3 bases: TGTGCCAGCAGTGAAACTTCCTTTCCCAACACCATATATTTT. Translating gives CASSETSFPNTIYF.

The chain uses TRBV9 and TRBJ2-1, with D perhaps TRBD1 (6 bases). V lost 1 base and J 4 bases, leaving 12 bases between the germline ends. Germline V lookup: CDR1 SGDLS, CDR2 YYNGEE. This CDR3 has 15 amino acids. CDR3 sequence reads: CASSVTAGVYNEQFF. Here the CDR3 DNA reads TGTGCCAGCAGCGTAACGGCAGGGGTTTACAATGAGCAGTTCTTC.

This clone has a single count. The chain uses TRBV6-2 or TRBV6-3 and TRBJ1-1, with D possibly TRBD1 on 5 matching bases. Germline values: CDR1 MNHEY, CDR2 SVGEGT. The CDR3 is 15 amino acids. V gave up 1 base and J gave up 1 base, with 10 bases separating them. CDR3 sequence (DNA): TGTGCCAGCAGTTACTTAGGGACGGGGAACACTGAAGCTTTCTTT. Translated, it gives CASSYLGTGNTEAFF.

The count of this clone is one. CDR3 region: CASSPRPGDGYTF. In DNA, the CDR3 is TGTGCCAGCAGCCCTCGGCCGGGGGATGGCTACACCTTC. The V call is TRBV14, the J call TRBJ1-2; D is perhaps TRBD1 (5 bases). V was shortened by 4 bases and J by 6 bases, with 12 bases between the two germline ends. Germline values: CDR1 SGHDN, CDR2 FVKESK. The CDR3 is 13 amino acids.

To note about this clone: Sequence at one end of the junction differs from germline and may be a read error. The chain carries TRBV11-3 and TRBJ2-1; D ambiguous. In germline, CDR1 is SGHNT, CDR2 YENEEA. The CDR3 is 12 amino acids. CDR3 sequence: CASSSSDNEQFF. In nucleotides, the CDR3 is TGTGCCAGCAGCTCCTCCGACAATGAGCAGTTCTTC.

This chain uses TRBV4-2 with TRBJ1-2; 7 bases map to TRBD1. Losses at the gene ends were 4 bases for V and 4 bases for J; bases not matched to a gene: 18. The CDR3 sequence is 18 residues long. Germline CDR1 is LGHNA and CDR2 is YNFKEQ. The CDR3 spells CASSRFLPGTVSSYGYTF. The CDR3 region has the DNA TGTGCCAGCAGCCGTTTTCTTCCCGGGACAGTTTCCAGCTATGGCTACACCTTC.

The rearrangement joins TRBV19 to TRBJ2-5, with D tentatively TRBD2 (6 bases). This CDR3 has 14 amino acids. Germline CDR1 reads LNHDA; CDR2 reads SQIVND (reference sequence). V lost 4 bases and J 2 bases, leaving 11 bases between the germline ends. CDR3: CASSTWDFQETQYF. The CDR3 nucleotides read TGTGCCAGTAGTACCTGGGACTTTCAAGAGACCCAGTACTTC.